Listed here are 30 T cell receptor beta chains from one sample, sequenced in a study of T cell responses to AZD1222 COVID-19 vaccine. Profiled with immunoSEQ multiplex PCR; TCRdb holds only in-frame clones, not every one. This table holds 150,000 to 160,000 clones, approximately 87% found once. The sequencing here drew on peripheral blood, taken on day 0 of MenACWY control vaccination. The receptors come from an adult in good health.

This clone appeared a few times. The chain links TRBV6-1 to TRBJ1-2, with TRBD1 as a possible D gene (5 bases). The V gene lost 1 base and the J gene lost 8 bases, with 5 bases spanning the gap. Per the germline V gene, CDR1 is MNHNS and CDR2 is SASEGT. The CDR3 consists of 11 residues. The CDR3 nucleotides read TGTGCCAGCAGTGAAGGGGGGGGCTACACCTTC. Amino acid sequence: CASSEGGGYTF.

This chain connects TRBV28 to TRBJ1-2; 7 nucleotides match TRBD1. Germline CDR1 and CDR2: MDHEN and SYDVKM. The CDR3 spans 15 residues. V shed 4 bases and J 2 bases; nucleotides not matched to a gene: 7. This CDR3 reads CASSSSGTANYGYTF. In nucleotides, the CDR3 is TGTGCCAGCAGTTCGTCCGGGACAGCCAACTATGGCTACACCTTC.

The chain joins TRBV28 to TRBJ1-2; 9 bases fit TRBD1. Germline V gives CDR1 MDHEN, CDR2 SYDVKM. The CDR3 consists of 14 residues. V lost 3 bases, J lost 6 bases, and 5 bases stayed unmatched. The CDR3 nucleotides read TGTGCCAGCAGTTTGGGGACAGGGCGGCATGGCTACACCTTC. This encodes CASSLGTGRHGYTF.

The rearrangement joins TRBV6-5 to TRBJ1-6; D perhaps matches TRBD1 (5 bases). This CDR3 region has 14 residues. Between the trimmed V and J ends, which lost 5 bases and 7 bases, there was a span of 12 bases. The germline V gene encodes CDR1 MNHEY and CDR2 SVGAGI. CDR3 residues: CASSIGTANSPLHF. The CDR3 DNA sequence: TGTGCCAGCAGTATCGGGACGGCCAATTCACCCCTCCACTTT.

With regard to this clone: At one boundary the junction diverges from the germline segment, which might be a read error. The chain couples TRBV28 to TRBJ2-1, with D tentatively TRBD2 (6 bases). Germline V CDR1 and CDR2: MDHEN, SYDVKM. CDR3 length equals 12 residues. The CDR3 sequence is CASSSSGTSILF. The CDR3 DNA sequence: TGTGCCAGCAGTTCCTCAGGGACTTCTATACTCTTC.

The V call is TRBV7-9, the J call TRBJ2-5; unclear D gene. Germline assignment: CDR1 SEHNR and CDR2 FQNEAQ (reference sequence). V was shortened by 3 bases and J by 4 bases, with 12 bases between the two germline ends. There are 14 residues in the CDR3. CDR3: CASSFGRGRETQYF. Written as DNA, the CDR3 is TGTGCCAGCAGCTTCGGGCGCGGACGAGAGACCCAGTACTTC.

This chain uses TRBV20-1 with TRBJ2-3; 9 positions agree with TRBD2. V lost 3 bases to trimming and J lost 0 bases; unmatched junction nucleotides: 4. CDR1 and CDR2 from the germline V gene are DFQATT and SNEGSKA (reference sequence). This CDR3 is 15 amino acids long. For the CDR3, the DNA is TGCAGTGCTAGTCGCGGGAGGGCCAGCACAGATACGCAGTATTTT. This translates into CSASRGRASTDTQYF.

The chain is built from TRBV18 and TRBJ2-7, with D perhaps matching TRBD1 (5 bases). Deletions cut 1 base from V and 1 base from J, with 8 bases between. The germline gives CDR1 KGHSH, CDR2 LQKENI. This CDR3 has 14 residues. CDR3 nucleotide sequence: TGTGCCAGCTCACCACAGGCAGGGTCCTACGAGCAGTACGTC. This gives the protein CASSPQAGSYEQYV.

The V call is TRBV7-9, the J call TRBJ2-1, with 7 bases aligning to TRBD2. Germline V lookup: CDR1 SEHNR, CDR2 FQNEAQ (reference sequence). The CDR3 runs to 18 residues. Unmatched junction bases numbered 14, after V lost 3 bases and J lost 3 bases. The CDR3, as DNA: TGTGCCAGCAGCTTGGGCCTCGGACTAGGAGAGGTCTACAATGAGCAGTTCTTC. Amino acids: CASSLGLGLGEVYNEQFF. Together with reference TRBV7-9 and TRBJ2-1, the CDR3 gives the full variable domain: DTGVSQNPRHKITKRGQNVTFRCDPISEHNRLYWYRQTLGQGPEFLTYFQNEAQLEKSRLLSDRFSAERPKGSFSTLEIQRTEQGDSAMYLCASSLGLGLGEVYNEQFFGPGTRLTVL.

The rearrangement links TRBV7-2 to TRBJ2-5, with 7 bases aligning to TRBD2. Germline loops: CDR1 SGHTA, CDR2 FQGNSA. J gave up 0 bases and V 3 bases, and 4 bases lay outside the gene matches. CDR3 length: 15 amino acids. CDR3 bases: TGTGCCAGCAGCTTTCAACGGGGGGACCAAGAGACCCAGTACTTC. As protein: CASSFQRGDQETQYF.

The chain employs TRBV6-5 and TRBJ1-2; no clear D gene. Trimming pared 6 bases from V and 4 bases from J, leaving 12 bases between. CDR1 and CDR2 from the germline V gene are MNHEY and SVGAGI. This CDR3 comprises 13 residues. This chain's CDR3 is CASSREGGYGYTF. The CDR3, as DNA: TGTGCCAGCAGCCGCGAAGGAGGCTATGGCTACACCTTC.

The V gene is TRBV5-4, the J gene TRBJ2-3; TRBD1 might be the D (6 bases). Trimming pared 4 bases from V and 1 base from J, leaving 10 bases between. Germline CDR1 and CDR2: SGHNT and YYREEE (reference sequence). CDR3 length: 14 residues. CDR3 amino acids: CASSPRQGTDTQYF. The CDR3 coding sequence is TGTGCCAGCAGCCCCCGACAGGGCACAGATACGCAGTATTTT.

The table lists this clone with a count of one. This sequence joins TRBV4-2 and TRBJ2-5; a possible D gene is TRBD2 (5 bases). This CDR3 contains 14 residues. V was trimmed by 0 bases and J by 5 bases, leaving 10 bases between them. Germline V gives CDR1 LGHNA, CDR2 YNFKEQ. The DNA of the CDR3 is TGTGCCAGCAGCCAAGAGGCGGGCCACGAGACCCAGTACTTC. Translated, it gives CASSQEAGHETQYF.

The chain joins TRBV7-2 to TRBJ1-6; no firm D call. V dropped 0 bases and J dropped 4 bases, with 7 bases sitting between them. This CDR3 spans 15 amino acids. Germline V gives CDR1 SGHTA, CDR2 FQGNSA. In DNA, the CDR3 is TGTGCCAGCAGCTTAGCAAGGCTGTATAATTCACCCCTCCACTTT. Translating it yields CASSLARLYNSPLHF.

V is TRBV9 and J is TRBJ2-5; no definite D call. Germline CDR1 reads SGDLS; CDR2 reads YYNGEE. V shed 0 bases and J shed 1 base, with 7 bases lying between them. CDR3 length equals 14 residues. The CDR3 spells CASSVEWTQETQYF. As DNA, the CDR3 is TGTGCCAGCAGCGTAGAGTGGACCCAAGAGACCCAGTACTTC.

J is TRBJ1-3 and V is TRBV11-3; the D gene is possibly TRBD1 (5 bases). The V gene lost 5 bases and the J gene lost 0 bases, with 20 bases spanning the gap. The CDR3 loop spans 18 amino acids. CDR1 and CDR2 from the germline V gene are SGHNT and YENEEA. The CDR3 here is CASSQNLAGTNSGNTIYF. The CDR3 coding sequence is TGTGCCAGCAGCCAGAACTTAGCCGGGACCAACTCTGGAAACACCATATATTTT.

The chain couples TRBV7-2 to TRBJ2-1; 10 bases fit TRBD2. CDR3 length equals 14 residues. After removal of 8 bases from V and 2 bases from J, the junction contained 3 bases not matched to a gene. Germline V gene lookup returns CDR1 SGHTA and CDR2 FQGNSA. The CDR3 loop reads CASSSGRAYNEQFF. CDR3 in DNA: TGTGCCAGCTCGAGCGGGAGGGCCTACAATGAGCAGTTCTTC.

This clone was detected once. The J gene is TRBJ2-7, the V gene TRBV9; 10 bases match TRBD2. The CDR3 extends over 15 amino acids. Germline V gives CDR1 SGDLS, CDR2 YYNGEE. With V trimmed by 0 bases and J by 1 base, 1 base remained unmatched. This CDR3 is CASSVGTSGSYEQYF. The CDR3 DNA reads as TGTGCCAGCAGCGTAGGGACTAGCGGATCCTACGAGCAGTACTTC.

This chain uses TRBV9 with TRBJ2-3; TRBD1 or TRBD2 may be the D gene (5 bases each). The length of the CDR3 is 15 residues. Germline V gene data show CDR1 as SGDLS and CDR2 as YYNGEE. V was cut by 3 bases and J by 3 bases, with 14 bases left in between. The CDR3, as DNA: TGTGCCAGCAGCGCCCCGGGGCTGGGTACAGATACGCAGTATTTT. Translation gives CASSAPGLGTDTQYF. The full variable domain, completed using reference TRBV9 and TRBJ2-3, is DSGVTQTPKHLITATGQRVTLRCSPRSGDLSVYWYQQSLDQGLQFLIQYYNGEERAKGNILERFSAQQFPDLHSELNLSSLELGDSALYFCASSAPGLGTDTQYFGPGTRLTVL.

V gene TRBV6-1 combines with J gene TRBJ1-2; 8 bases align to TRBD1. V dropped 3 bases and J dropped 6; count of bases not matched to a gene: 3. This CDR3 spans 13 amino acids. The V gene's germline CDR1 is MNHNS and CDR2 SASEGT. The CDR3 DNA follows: TGTGCCAGCAGTGATACAGGGGGTCATGGCTACACCTTC. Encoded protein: CASSDTGGHGYTF.

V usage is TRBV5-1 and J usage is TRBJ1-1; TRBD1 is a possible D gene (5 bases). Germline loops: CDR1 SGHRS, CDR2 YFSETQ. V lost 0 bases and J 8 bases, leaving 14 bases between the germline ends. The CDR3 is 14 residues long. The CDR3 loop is CASSLELGPLEAFF. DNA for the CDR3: TGCGCCAGCAGCTTGGAACTGGGACCTTTAGAAGCTTTCTTT.

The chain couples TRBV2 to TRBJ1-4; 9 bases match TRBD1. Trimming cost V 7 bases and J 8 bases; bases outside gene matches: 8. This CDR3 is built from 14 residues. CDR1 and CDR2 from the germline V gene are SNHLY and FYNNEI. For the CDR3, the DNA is TGTGCCAGCAAACCGGGACAGGGCTTAGAAAAACTGTTTTTT. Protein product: CASKPGQGLEKLFF.

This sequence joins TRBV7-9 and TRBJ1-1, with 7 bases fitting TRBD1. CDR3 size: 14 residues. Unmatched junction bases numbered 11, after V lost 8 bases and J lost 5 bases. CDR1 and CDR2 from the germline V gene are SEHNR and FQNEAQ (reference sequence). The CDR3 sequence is CASALTGVRTEAFF. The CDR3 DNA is TGTGCCAGCGCCCTAACAGGGGTAAGGACTGAAGCTTTCTTT.

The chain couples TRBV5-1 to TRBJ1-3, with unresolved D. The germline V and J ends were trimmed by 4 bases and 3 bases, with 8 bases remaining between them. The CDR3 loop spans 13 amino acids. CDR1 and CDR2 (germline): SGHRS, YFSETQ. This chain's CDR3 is CASSEGLGNTIYF. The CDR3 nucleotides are TGCGCCAGCAGCGAGGGCCTTGGAAACACCATATATTTT.

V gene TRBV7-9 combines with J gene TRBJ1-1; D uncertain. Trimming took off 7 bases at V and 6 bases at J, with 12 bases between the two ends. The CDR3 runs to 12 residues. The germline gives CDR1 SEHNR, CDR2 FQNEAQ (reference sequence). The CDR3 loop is CASISQRAEAFF. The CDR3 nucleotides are TGTGCCAGCATCTCTCAAAGGGCTGAAGCTTTCTTT.

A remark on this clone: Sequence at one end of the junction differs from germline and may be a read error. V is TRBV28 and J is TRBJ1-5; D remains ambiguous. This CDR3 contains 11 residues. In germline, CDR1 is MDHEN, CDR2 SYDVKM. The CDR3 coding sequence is TGTACCAGCAGTACAAGAAAGCCCCAGCATTTT. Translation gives CTSSTRKPQHF.

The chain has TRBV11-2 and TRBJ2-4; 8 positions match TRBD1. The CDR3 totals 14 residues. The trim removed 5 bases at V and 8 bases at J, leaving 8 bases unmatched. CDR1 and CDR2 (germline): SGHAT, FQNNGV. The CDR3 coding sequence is TGTGCCAGCAGCGCATCAGGGGGCTCGGACATTCAGTACTTC. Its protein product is CASSASGGSDIQYF.

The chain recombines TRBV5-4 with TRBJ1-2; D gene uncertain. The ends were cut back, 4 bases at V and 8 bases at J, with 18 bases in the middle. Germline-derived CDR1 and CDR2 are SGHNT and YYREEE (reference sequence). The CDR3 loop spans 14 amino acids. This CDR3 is CASSRPSEVWGYTF. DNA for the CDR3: TGTGCCAGCAGCCGTCCGAGTGAGGTCTGGGGCTACACCTTC.

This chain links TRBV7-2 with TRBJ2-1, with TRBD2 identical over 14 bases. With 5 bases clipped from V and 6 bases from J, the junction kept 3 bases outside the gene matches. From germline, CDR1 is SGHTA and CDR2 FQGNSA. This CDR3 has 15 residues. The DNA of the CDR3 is TGTGCCAGCAGCCCCGGGACTAGCGGGAGCAATGAGCAGTTCTTC. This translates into CASSPGTSGSNEQFF.

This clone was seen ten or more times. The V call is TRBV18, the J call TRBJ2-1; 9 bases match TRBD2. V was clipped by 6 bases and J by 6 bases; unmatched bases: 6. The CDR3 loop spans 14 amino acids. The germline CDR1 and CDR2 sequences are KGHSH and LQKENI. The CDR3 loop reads CASSSLAGSNEQFF. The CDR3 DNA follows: TGTGCCAGCTCGTCCCTAGCGGGAAGCAATGAGCAGTTCTTC.